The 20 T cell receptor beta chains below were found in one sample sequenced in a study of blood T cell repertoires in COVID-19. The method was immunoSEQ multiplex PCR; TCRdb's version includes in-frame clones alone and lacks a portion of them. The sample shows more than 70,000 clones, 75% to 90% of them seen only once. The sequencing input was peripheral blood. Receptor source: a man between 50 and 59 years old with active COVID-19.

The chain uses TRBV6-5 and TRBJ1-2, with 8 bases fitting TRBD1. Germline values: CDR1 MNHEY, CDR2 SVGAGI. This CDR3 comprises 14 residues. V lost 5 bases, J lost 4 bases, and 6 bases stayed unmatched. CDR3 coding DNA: TGTGCCAGCAGTCAGGGGGCGTTCGGCTATGGCTACACCTTC. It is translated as CASSQGAFGYGYTF.

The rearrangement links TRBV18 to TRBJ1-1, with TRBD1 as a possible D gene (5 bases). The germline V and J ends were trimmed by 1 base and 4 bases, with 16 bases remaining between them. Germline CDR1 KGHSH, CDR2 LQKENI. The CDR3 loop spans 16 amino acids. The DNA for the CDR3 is TGTGCCAGCTCACCACTTGGGCTGGGGGGAGGCACTGAAGCTTTCTTT. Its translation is CASSPLGLGGGTEAFF.

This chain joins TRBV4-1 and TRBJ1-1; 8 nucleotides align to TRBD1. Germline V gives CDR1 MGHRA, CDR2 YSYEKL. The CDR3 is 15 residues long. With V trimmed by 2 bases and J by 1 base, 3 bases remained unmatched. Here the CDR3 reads CASSQNRGENTEAFF. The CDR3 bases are TGCGCCAGCAGCCAAAACAGGGGGGAGAACACTGAAGCTTTCTTT.

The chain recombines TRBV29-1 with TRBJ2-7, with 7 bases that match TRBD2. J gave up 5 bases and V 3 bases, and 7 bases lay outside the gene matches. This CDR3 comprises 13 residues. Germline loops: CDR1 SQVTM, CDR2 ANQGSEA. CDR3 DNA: TGCAGCGTTGACTCGGGGGGATTCGACGAGCAGTACTTC. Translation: CSVDSGGFDEQYF.

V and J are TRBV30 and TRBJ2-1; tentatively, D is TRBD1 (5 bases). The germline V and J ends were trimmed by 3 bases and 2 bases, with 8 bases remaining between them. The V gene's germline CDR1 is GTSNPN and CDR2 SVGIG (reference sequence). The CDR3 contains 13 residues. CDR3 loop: CAWSKGAYNEQFF. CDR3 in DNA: TGTGCCTGGAGCAAAGGGGCCTACAATGAGCAGTTCTTC. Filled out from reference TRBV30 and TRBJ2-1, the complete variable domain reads SQTIHQWPATLVQPVGSPLSLECTVEGTSNPNLYWYRQAAGRGLQLLFYSVGIGQISSEVPQNLSASRPQDRQFILSSKKLLLSDSGFYLCAWSKGAYNEQFFGPGTRLTVL.

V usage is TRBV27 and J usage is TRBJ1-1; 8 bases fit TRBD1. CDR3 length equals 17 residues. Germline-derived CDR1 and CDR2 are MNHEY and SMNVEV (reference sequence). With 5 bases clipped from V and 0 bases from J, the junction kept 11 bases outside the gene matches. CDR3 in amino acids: CASSSLHRGMMNTEAFF. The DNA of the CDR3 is TGTGCCAGCAGTAGCCTCCACAGGGGGATGATGAACACTGAAGCTTTCTTT.

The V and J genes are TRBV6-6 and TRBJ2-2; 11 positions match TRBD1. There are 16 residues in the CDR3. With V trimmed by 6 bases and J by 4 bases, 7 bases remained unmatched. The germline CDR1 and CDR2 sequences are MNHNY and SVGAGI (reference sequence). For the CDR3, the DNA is TGTGCCAGCAGCCTCGGACAGGGGGCTACCACCGGGGAGCTGTTTTTT. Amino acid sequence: CASSLGQGATTGELFF.

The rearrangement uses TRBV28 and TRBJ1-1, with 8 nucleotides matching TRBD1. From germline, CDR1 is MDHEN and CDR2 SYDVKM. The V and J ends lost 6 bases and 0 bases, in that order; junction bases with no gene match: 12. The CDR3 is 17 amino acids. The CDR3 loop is CASRPPGQVYMNTEAFF. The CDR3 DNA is TGTGCCAGCAGACCCCCGGGACAGGTTTACATGAACACTGAAGCTTTCTTT.

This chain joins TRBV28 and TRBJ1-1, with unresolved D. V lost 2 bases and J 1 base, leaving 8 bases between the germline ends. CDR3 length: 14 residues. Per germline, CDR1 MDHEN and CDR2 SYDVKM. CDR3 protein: CASSLRGRNTEAFF. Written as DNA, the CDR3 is TGTGCCAGCAGTTTAAGAGGGAGGAACACTGAAGCTTTCTTT.

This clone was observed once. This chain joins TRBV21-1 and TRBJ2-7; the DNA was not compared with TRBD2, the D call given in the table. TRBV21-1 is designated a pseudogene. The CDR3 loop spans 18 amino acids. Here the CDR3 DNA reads TGTGCCAGCAGCAAAGAGGGTAGCGGGGGCCCACTAGTGGACGAGCAGTACTTC. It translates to CASSKEGSGGPLVDEQYF.

The CDR3 loop is CASSPQGAPNTEAFF. The CDR3 bases are TGTGCCAGCTCACCCCAGGGGGCGCCGAACACTGAAGCTTTCTTT. This sequence joins TRBV18 and TRBJ1-1; 8 nucleotides agree with TRBD1. Germline values: CDR1 KGHSH, CDR2 LQKENI. V lost 3 bases and J lost 1; bases outside the gene matches: 4. The CDR3 has 15 residues.

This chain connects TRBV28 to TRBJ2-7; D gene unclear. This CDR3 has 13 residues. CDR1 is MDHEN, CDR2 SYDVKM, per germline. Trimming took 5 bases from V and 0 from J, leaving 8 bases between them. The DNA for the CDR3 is TGTGCCAGCAGTCCCCCGAGCTCCTACGAGCAGTACTTC. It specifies CASSPPSSYEQYF. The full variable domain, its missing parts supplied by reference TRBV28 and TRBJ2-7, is DVKVTQSSRYLVKRTGEKVFLECVQDMDHENMFWYRQDPGLGLRLIYFSYDVKMKEKGDIPEGYSVSREKKERFSLILESASTNQTSMYLCASSPPSSYEQYFGPGTRLTVT.

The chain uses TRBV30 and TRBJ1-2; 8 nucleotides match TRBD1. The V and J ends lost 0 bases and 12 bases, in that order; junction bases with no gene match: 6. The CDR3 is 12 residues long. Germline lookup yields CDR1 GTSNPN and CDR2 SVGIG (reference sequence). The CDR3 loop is CAWSVLRTGNTF. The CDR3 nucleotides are TGTGCCTGGAGTGTATTGAGGACAGGGAACACCTTC.

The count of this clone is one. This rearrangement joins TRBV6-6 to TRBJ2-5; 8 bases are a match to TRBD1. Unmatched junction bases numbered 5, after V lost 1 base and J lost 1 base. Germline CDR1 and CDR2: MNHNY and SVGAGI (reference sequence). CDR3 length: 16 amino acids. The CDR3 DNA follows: TGTGCCAGCAGTTACTGGGGACAGGCCTCCCAAGAGACCCAGTACTTC. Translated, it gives CASSYWGQASQETQYF.

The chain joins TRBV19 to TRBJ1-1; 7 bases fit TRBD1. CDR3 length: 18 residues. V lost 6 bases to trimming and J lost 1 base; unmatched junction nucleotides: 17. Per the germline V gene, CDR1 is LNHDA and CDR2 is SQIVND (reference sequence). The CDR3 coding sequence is TGTGCCAGTAGCATCCCTAACAGGGGCGGTAGGGGGAACACTGAAGCTTTCTTT. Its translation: CASSIPNRGGRGNTEAFF.

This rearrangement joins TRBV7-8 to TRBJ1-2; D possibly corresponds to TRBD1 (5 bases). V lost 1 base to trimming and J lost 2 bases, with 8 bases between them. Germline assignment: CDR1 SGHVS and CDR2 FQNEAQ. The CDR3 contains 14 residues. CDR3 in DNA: TGTGCCAGCAGCTTAGTTCCAGGGAACTATGGCTACACCTTC. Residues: CASSLVPGNYGYTF.

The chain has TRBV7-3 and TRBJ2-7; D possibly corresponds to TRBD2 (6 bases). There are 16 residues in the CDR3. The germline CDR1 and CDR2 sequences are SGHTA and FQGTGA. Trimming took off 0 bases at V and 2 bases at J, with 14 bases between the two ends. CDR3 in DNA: TGTGCCAGCAGCTTAACGACGAGGGAGGAAGCCTACGAGCAGTACTTC. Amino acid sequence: CASSLTTREEAYEQYF.

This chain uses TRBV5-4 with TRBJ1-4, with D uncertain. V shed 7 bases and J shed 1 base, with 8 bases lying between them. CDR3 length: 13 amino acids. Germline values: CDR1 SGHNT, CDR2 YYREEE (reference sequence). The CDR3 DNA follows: TGTGCCAGCGGGGAGCAAACTAATGAAAAACTGTTTTTT. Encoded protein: CASGEQTNEKLFF. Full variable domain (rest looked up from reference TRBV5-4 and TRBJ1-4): ETGVTQSPTHLIKTRGQQVTLRCSSQSGHNTVSWYQQALGQGPQFIFQYYREEENGRGNFPPRFSGLQFPNYSSELNVNALELDDSALYLCASGEQTNEKLFFGSGTQLSVL.

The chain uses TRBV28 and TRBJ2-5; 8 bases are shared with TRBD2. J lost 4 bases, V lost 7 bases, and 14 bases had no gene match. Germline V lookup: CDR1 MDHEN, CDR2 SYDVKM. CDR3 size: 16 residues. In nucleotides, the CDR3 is TGTGCCAGCACCACCCGGATGCGAGCGGGAGTAGAGACCCAGTACTTC. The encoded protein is CASTTRMRAGVETQYF.

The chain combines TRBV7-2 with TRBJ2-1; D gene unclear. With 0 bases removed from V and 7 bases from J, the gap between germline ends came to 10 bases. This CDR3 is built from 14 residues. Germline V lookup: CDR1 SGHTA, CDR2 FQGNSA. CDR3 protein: CASSLAARHNEQFF. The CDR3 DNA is TGTGCCAGCAGCTTAGCGGCACGCCATAATGAGCAGTTCTTC.